The T cell receptor beta chain described here comes from a study of Graves' ophthalmopathy and Graves' hyperthyroidism. Study-level findings and limits: Clonotypes were expanded in thyroid at above 0.001 frequency, and most also appeared in blood.

This clonotype was seen ten or more times. Its target is unknown. As diagnostic evidence, clinical symptoms, serum thyroxine, TRAb, thyroid ultrasound and orbital computed tomography were relied upon. Using RNA transcripts, the TCR beta CDR3 regions were amplified. After a first-round RT-PCR with HTBI primers, a second-round multiplex PCR was run. TCRdb re-derived calls from the multiplex PCR reads in MiXCR, one entry per CDR3 protein. The table has hundreds of thousands of distinct CDR3 sequences, approximately 22% seen once; the top ten hold around 7%. This CDR3 is 14 amino acids long. The V end was cut by 2 bases, the J end by 3 bases, with 10 bases between. Germline V lookup: CDR1 SGHTA, CDR2 FQGNSA.

Sequencing was performed on peripheral blood. The sequence derives from a woman aged 18-35 years with stable Graves' hyperthyroidism. Some clones in this sample may be carry-over from other donors' samples. The rearrangement links TRBV7-2 to TRBJ2-5; the D gene is possibly TRBD2 (6 bases). The CDR3: CASSLSGGEETQYF. The CDR3 region has the DNA TGTGCCAGCAGCTTATCCGGGGGAGAAGAGACCCAGTACTTC.